A selection of T cell receptor beta chains follows, all from one sample in a study of CD8+ T cells in alopecia areata. Generated by immunoSEQ multiplex PCR, the TCRdb table keeps only in-frame clones and is missing some. Among some 80,000 clones listed, approximately 64% were seen once. The material sequenced was CD8+ T cells sorted from blood, taken at week 24, from a patient treated with tofacitinib. These TCRs come from a human donor with alopecia areata. Each CDR3 is given with its conserved first and last residue. The D gene is left open where the match is weak. Expanded clones get a size class; other rows say once, few or many, or leave the size out.

clone_size,j_call,d_call,v_call,cdr3_aa,cdr3_nt
-,TRBJ2-7,-,TRBV27,CASSENLGTHYEQYF,TGTGCCAGCAGCGAAAACCTAGGGACTCACTACGAGCAGTACTTC
-,TRBJ2-7,-,TRBV9,CASSFGPETYEQYF,TGTGCCAGCAGCTTCGGGCCCGAAACCTACGAGCAGTACTTC
-,TRBJ2-5,-,TRBV27,CASSLVVGGEETQYF,TGTGCCAGCAGTTTAGTAGTAGGGGGGGAAGAGACCCAGTACTTC
-,TRBJ2-7,-,TRBV7-9,CASSPPSTSEQYF,TGTGCCAGCAGCCCACCTTCTACGTCCGAGCAGTACTTC
-,TRBJ2-5,-,TRBV5-1,CASSGSHQETQYF,TGCGCCAGCAGCGGGAGTCACCAAGAGACCCAGTACTTC
-,TRBJ2-7,TRBD2,TRBV4-1,CASSQRLAASYEQYF,TGCGCCAGCAGCCAACGACTAGCGGCCTCCTACGAGCAGTACTTC
-,TRBJ2-1,TRBD1,TRBV2,CASRRGQGYNEQFF,TGTGCCAGCAGAAGGGGGCAAGGGTACAATGAGCAGTTCTTC
-,TRBJ2-7,TRBD1,TRBV28,CASSSRTGVNEQYF,TGTGCCAGCAGTTCCAGGACAGGGGTCAACGAGCAGTACTTC
many,TRBJ2-6,-,TRBV4-3,CASSQDSSSGANVLTF,TGCGCCAGCAGCCAAGATTCAAGCTCTGGGGCCAACGTCCTGACTTTC
-,TRBJ2-7,-,TRBV10-3,CAISEYSYEQYF,TGTGCCATCAGTGAATACTCCTACGAGCAGTACTTC
-,TRBJ2-1,TRBD1,TRBV5-6,CASSWTGDEQFF,TGTGCCAGCAGCTGGACAGGGGATGAGCAGTTCTTC
once,TRBJ2-7,-,TRBV2,CATRTPPGYEQYF,TGTGCCACGAGGACCCCGCCGGGCTACGAGCAGTACTTC
-,TRBJ1-2,-,TRBV27,CASSQRGPTNYGYTF,TGTGCCAGCAGCCAACGCGGGCCGACTAACTATGGCTACACCTTC
-,TRBJ2-5,-,TRBV4-3,CASSQDRTGGTQYF,TGCGCCAGCAGCCAAGATCGAACGGGCGGGACCCAGTACTTC
-,TRBJ2-7,TRBD1,TRBV14,CASSQTGQGGEQYF,TGTGCCAGCAGCCAAACGGGACAGGGAGGCGAGCAGTACTTC
-,TRBJ2-7,-,TRBV4-3,CASSQDPRDPLLYEQYF,TGCGCCAGCAGCCAAGATCCTCGGGACCCGTTACTCTACGAGCAGTACTTC
once,TRBJ1-2,TRBD1,TRBV27,CASSLSTGGDYGYTF,TGTGCCAGCAGTTTGTCTACAGGGGGCGACTATGGCTACACCTTC
few,TRBJ2-2,TRBD2,TRBV14,CASSPRTSGPPGELFF,TGTGCCAGCAGCCCCCGGACTAGCGGACCCCCCGGGGAGCTGTTTTTT
-,TRBJ2-1,-,TRBV4-3,CASSQYRGNYNEQFF,TGCGCCAGCAGCCAATACCGGGGCAACTACAATGAGCAGTTCTTC
-,TRBJ2-5,TRBD1,TRBV7-9,CASSAAETGWMDQYF,TGTGCCAGCAGCGCAGCCGAGACAGGGTGGATGGACCAGTACTTC
few,TRBJ2-1,-,TRBV9,CASSVKGTYNEQFF,TGTGCCAGCAGCGTGAAGGGAACCTACAATGAGCAGTTCTTC
few,TRBJ2-6,-,TRBV29-1,CSVEGAGANVLTF,TGCAGCGTTGAAGGGGCTGGGGCCAACGTCCTGACTTTC
few,TRBJ1-6,-,TRBV7-9,CASSKGHSMYNSPLHF,TGTGCCAGCAGCAAAGGTCACAGCATGTATAATTCACCCCTCCACTTT
-,TRBJ1-1,-,TRBV29-1,CSVEKGGIEAFF,TGCAGCGTTGAAAAAGGGGGTATAGAAGCTTTCTTT
-,TRBJ2-7,-,TRBV2,CASSEARPSYEQYF,TGTGCCAGCAGTGAAGCAAGGCCCTCCTACGAGCAGTACTTC
many,TRBJ2-1,TRBD2,TRBV5-1,CASSPETEGLAGEAWFF,TGCGCCAGCAGCCCCGAGACCGAGGGACTAGCGGGAGAGGCTTGGTTCTTC
once,TRBJ2-1,-,TRBV7-9,CASSYDELDKQFF,TGTGCCAGCAGCTACGACGAGCTTGATAAGCAGTTCTTC
few,TRBJ2-7,-,TRBV15,CATSRDKLDSSYEQYF,TGTGCCACCAGCAGAGATAAACTCGACAGCTCCTACGAGCAGTACTTC
-,TRBJ2-3,-,TRBV4-3,CASSQEPDTQYF,TGCGCCAGCAGCCAAGAGCCAGATACGCAGTATTTT
-,TRBJ1-1,-,TRBV30,CAWSSLGQGEAFF,TGTGCCTGGAGTTCTCTGGGGCAGGGTGAAGCTTTCTTT
-,TRBJ1-2,TRBD1,TRBV7-9,CASSLEGQGAQNGYTF,TGTGCCAGCAGCTTAGAAGGACAGGGGGCGCAGAATGGCTACACCTTC
once,TRBJ2-7,-,TRBV7-9,CASSAQGTEQYF,TGTGCCAGCAGCGCCCAGGGTACCGAGCAGTACTTC
-,TRBJ1-2,-,TRBV7-9,CASSLGSGSNYGYTF,TGTGCCAGCAGCTTAGGCTCCGGCAGTAACTATGGCTACACCTTC